The 28 T cell receptor beta chains reported below all come from one sample, sequenced in a study of blood T cells in healthy people across ages. A second PCR of 7 to 11 cycles used a sample-barcoded 5' primer and a J-beta primer mix. Each CDR3 protein is one row after TCRdb ran MiXCR on the 5' RACE reads. The sample lists over a million distinct CDR3 sequences; 40% to 50% were seen once. The specimen sequenced was blood. These receptors all come from a woman aged 18 to 35 in good health.

This clonotype has only one observation. The chain carries TRBV7-9 and TRBJ2-1; D is ambiguous. The V end lost 5 bases, the J end lost 7 bases, and 21 bases lay between the germline ends. In germline, CDR1 is SEHNR, CDR2 FQNEAQ (reference sequence). This CDR3 comprises 16 residues. Here the CDR3 reads CASSLAAPPPLNEQFF. CDR3 bases: TGTGCCAGCAGCCTCGCCGCCCCCCCCCCGTTGAATGAGCAGTTCTTC.

The table lists this clonotype with many counts. The V gene is TRBV10-3, the J gene TRBJ2-1, with D hard to call. The V and J ends lost 6 bases and 4 bases respectively, with 4 bases between them. This CDR3 comprises 11 residues. Germline CDR1 and CDR2: ENHRY and SYGVKD. The CDR3 loop reads CAIRDYNEQFF. DNA of the CDR3: TGTGCCATCAGAGATTACAATGAGCAGTTCTTC.

This clonotype was detected only once. The chain carries TRBV27 and TRBJ2-1; D is undetermined. V shed 5 bases and J shed 0 bases, with 20 bases lying between them. This CDR3 region has 18 residues. CDR1 MNHEY and CDR2 SMNVEV come from the germline V gene (reference sequence). In DNA, the CDR3 is TGTGCCAGCAGTACAACTCCACCCACAGTGAGCTCCTACAATGAGCAGTTCTTC. It codes for CASSTTPPTVSSYNEQFF.

Comment on this clonotype: A single base separates this from a much larger clone, so it may be a read error. In DNA form, the CDR3 reads TGTGTCAGCAGCACGACTAGCGGGAGAAATGAGCAGTACTTC. Amino acids: CVSSTTSGRNEQYF. This chain connects TRBV7-9 to TRBJ2-1; TRBD2 aligns across 12 bases. Gene TRBJ2-7 matches the end of the DNA better, so the J call may be wrong. Germline-derived CDR1 and CDR2 are SEHNR and FQNEAQ (reference sequence). This CDR3 has 14 residues.

The chain carries TRBV27 and TRBJ1-2, with D unresolved. Trimming took off 7 bases at V and 2 bases at J, with 20 bases between the two ends. Per germline, CDR1 MNHEY and CDR2 SMNVEV (reference sequence). The CDR3 contains 16 residues. In DNA, the CDR3 is TGTGCCAGCACCTCATCCGGAGGGATGGGGAACTATGGCTACACCTTC. Residues: CASTSSGGMGNYGYTF.

This clonotype was picked up a small number of times. CDR3: CSALRARGDTDTQYF. Here the CDR3 DNA reads TGCAGTGCTCTCCGTGCACGAGGGGACACAGATACGCAGTATTTT. The chain couples TRBV20-1 to TRBJ2-3; the D call may be TRBD1 or TRBD2 (5 bases each). The length of the CDR3 is 15 residues. V was trimmed by 5 bases and J by 2 bases, leaving 17 bases between them. CDR1 and CDR2 (germline): DFQATT, SNEGSKA (reference sequence).

V gene TRBV7-2 combines with J gene TRBJ1-2; 9 nucleotides agree with TRBD1. CDR1 is SGHTA, CDR2 FQGNSA, per germline. J gave up 4 bases and V 5 bases, and 8 bases lay outside the gene matches. This CDR3 contains 15 residues. CDR3 sequence reads: CASSRGDREGYGYTF. Written as DNA, the CDR3 is TGTGCCAGCAGCCGAGGGGACAGGGAAGGCTATGGCTACACCTTC. Variable domain in full (rest from reference TRBV7-2 and TRBJ1-2): GAGVSQSPSNKVTEKGKDVELRCDPISGHTALYWYRQSLGQGLEFLIYFQGNSAPDKSGLPSDRFSAERTGGSVSTLTIQRTQQEDSAVYLCASSRGDREGYGYTFGSGTRLTVV.

The sample holds one count of this clonotype. The chain recombines TRBV9 with TRBJ2-7, with a weak D call TRBD2 (6 bases). The CDR3 spans 13 residues. Germline CDR1 reads SGDLS; CDR2 reads YYNGEE. V shed 3 bases and J shed 7 bases, with 14 bases lying between them. The CDR3 spells CASSGGVKDEQYF. CDR3 coding DNA: TGTGCCAGCAGCGGGGGGGTTAAGGATGAGCAGTACTTC.

This clonotype was counted a few times. The chain joins TRBV12-3 or TRBV12-4 to TRBJ1-4, with TRBD1 matching 11 bases. The CDR3 length is 15 residues. Losses at the gene ends were 5 bases for V and 7 bases for J; bases not matched to a gene: 6. The CDR3 DNA follows: TGTGCCAGCAGTCTCGGACAGGGGGCGAGTGAAAAACTGTTTTTT. Protein: CASSLGQGASEKLFF.

Worth noting for this clonotype: A much larger clone lies one base from this, so it may be a read error. The J gene is TRBJ2-5, the V gene TRBV29-1, with 9 bases fitting TRBD2. V shed 7 bases and J 11 bases; nucleotides not matched to a gene: 17. This CDR3 has 14 residues. Germline CDR1 is SQVTM and CDR2 is ANQGSEA. The CDR3 loop is CSAALAGVYNEQYF. In DNA, the CDR3 is TGCAGCGCGGCACTAGCGGGTGTTTACAATGAGCAGTACTTC. Drawing the rest from reference TRBV29-1 and TRBJ2-5, the complete variable domain is SAVISQKPSRDICQRGTSLTIQCQVDSQVTMMFWYRQQPGQSLTLIATANQGSEATYESGFVIDKFPISRPNLTFSTLTVSNMSPEDSSIYLCSAALAGVYNEQYFGPGTRLLVL.

V usage is TRBV12-3 or TRBV12-4 and J usage is TRBJ1-5; 9 bases line up with TRBD1. Losses at the gene ends were 3 bases for V and 6 bases for J; bases not matched to a gene: 3. This CDR3 spans 14 amino acids. Here the CDR3 DNA reads TGTGCCAGCAGTTTCACAGGGGGCTCTCAGCCCCAGCATTTT. Translation gives CASSFTGGSQPQHF.

The table lists this clonotype with many counts. This chain connects TRBV10-3 to TRBJ1-2; D is ambiguous. The length of the CDR3 is 12 residues. The germline CDR1 and CDR2 sequences are ENHRY and SYGVKD. The germline V and J ends were trimmed by 5 bases and 2 bases, with 6 bases remaining between them. CDR3 region: CAISPDNYGYTF. The CDR3 coding sequence is TGTGCCATCAGTCCGGACAACTATGGCTACACCTTC.

This clonotype was observed once. The gene calls are TRBV3-1 and TRBJ2-3; D ambiguous. The CDR3 spans 13 residues. Germline V gives CDR1 LGHDT, CDR2 YNNKEL (reference sequence). Trimming cost V 2 bases and J 4 bases, with 7 bases left between them. The CDR3: CASSQSPPDTQYF. The CDR3 DNA reads as TGTGCCAGCAGCCAATCCCCACCAGATACGCAGTATTTT.

V gene TRBV12-3 or TRBV12-4 combines with J gene TRBJ1-2; D is unclear. The CDR3 length is 13 residues. Trimming pared 1 base from V and 5 bases from J, leaving 8 bases between. CDR3 amino acids: CASSLVREYGYTF. The CDR3 region has the DNA TGTGCCAGCAGTTTAGTGCGGGAATATGGCTACACCTTC.

At least ten counts were recorded for this clonotype. V gene TRBV4-1 combines with J gene TRBJ2-3, with D possibly being TRBD1 (6 bases). CDR1 is MGHRA, CDR2 YSYEKL, per germline. With 1 base removed from V and 5 bases from J, the gap between germline ends came to 16 bases. This CDR3 has 16 residues. This CDR3 is CASSQGSAGVRDTQYF. CDR3 nucleotides: TGCGCCAGCAGCCAAGGTTCAGCAGGGGTGAGAGATACGCAGTATTTT.

The CDR3 nucleotides read TGTGCCAGCACCTTGGGGGGAGGCCGCACAGATACGCAGTATTTT. Translating it yields CASTLGGGRTDTQYF. The rearrangement links TRBV28 to TRBJ2-3; the D gene is possibly TRBD2 (6 bases). The ends were cut back, 7 bases at V and 1 base at J, with 15 bases in the middle. This CDR3 comprises 15 residues. Per germline, CDR1 MDHEN and CDR2 SYDVKM.

The gene calls are TRBV5-1 and TRBJ2-3; D is unclear. CDR3 length: 14 residues. The germline V and J ends were trimmed by 4 bases and 6 bases, with 15 bases remaining between them. CDR1 SGHRS and CDR2 YFSETQ come from the germline V gene. CDR3 nucleotide sequence: TGCGCCAGCAGCCTCAAAACCGATGCGGATACGCAGTATTTT. Translation: CASSLKTDADTQYF.

There are a few counts of this clonotype. This chain joins TRBV28 and TRBJ1-2; D unclear. The V gene lost 6 bases and the J gene lost 4 bases, with 18 bases spanning the gap. This CDR3 is built from 15 residues. CDR1 and CDR2 from the germline V gene are MDHEN and SYDVKM. The CDR3 region is CASRTLSGLSYGYTF. The DNA for the CDR3 is TGTGCCAGCAGGACCCTAAGCGGGCTGTCCTATGGCTACACCTTC.

This clonotype was seen a handful of times. CDR3 in DNA: TGTGCCAGACTGGCAGACGCCCCTAACTATGGCTACACCTTC. Translation gives CARLADAPNYGYTF. The chain employs TRBV5-8 and TRBJ1-2; D is uncertain. Between the trimmed V and J ends, which lost 8 bases and 0 bases, there was a span of 14 bases. The CDR3 runs 14 residues. Germline CDR1 is SGHTS and CDR2 is YDEGEE.

CDR3 loop: CASSDWRKETQYF. The CDR3 region has the DNA TGTGCCAGCAGTGACTGGCGAAAAGAGACCCAGTACTTC. This sequence joins TRBV6-1 and TRBJ2-5; D gene unclear. The CDR3 spans 13 residues. The germline V and J ends were trimmed by 3 bases and 3 bases, with 8 bases remaining between them. CDR1 is MNHNS and CDR2 is SASEGT in the germline V gene.

This chain uses TRBV6-2 or TRBV6-3 with TRBJ1-1, with TRBD1 matching 7 bases. The CDR3 covers 20 residues. The V segment lost 0 bases and the J segment 5 bases; nucleotides outside the gene matches: 21. Germline V gives CDR1 MNHEY, CDR2 SVGEGT. CDR3 sequence: CASSYSTTVRTGLLGTEAFF. The CDR3 nucleotides are TGTGCCAGCAGTTACTCGACCACTGTTAGGACAGGCCTGCTTGGGACTGAAGCTTTCTTT.

The gene calls are TRBV6-5 and TRBJ1-1; TRBD1 might be the D (5 bases). CDR3 length: 14 amino acids. Trimming left V 6 bases short and J 4 bases short, with 15 bases between. CDR1 and CDR2 from the germline V gene are MNHEY and SVGAGI. The CDR3 DNA is TGTGCCAGCAGGAGGGGACGACAGATCACTGAAGCTTTCTTT. The encoded protein is CASRRGRQITEAFF.

Of note for this clonotype: Germline is not matched at one junction end, which may reflect a read error. This sequence joins TRBV29-1 and TRBJ2-3; a possible D gene is TRBD1 (7 bases). The CDR3 covers 15 residues. CDR1 is SQVTM and CDR2 is ANQGSEA in the germline V gene. CDR3 DNA sequence: TGCGGCGTTCACAGGGGCGGGGTCCGCACAGATACGCAGTATTTT. This translates into CGVHRGGVRTDTQYF.

This clonotype has at least ten counts. The chain has TRBV5-1 and TRBJ2-1; 13 bases fit TRBD2. The CDR3 runs to 15 residues. With V trimmed by 5 bases and J by 8 bases, 7 bases remained unmatched. Germline loops: CDR1 SGHRS, CDR2 YFSETQ. CDR3 protein: CASRTSGGPGDEQFF. The CDR3 nucleotides are TGCGCCAGCAGGACTAGCGGGGGGCCAGGCGATGAGCAGTTCTTC.

The chain has TRBV7-7 and TRBJ2-2; D possibly corresponds to TRBD2 (6 bases). This CDR3 spans 14 amino acids. Germline V lookup: CDR1 SSHAT, CDR2 FNYEAQ (reference sequence). V dropped 5 bases and J dropped 4 bases, with 11 bases sitting between them. The CDR3 spells CASSPGGSTGELFF. The CDR3 nucleotides are TGTGCCAGCAGCCCTGGGGGGTCCACCGGGGAGCTGTTTTTT.

This chain links TRBV7-9 with TRBJ1-2, with 7 bases fitting TRBD1. The V segment lost 5 bases and the J segment 8 bases; nucleotides outside the gene matches: 14. This CDR3 has 15 amino acids. CDR1 is SEHNR, CDR2 FQNEAQ, per germline (reference sequence). In DNA, the CDR3 is TGTGCCAGCAGCGAGAGCACAGGGGTTACAAAAGGCTACACCTTC. Its protein is CASSESTGVTKGYTF.

This clonotype was picked up many times. The rearrangement links TRBV29-1 to TRBJ1-1; D may be TRBD1 (6 bases). Trimming took 4 bases from V and 1 from J, leaving 7 bases between them. Germline V gene lookup returns CDR1 SQVTM and CDR2 ANQGSEA. The CDR3 has 12 amino acids. The CDR3 loop is CSVARGNTEAFF. In DNA, the CDR3 is TGCAGCGTTGCCAGGGGGAACACTGAAGCTTTCTTT.

The chain has TRBV27 and TRBJ2-2, with 11 bases aligning to TRBD2. Germline V gives CDR1 MNHEY, CDR2 SMNVEV (reference sequence). This CDR3 region has 17 residues. J lost 4 bases, V lost 7 bases, and 11 bases had no gene match. Here the CDR3 reads CASKSLTSGGLTGELFF. The CDR3 DNA reads as TGTGCCAGCAAATCTCTTACTAGCGGGGGCCTCACCGGGGAGCTGTTTTTT.